This T cell receptor beta chain was identified in a study of blood T cell repertoires in COVID-19. Study as a whole: Italy, Spain and the United States were the sources of the convalescent and acute COVID-19 samples. Sources were T cells, B-cell-depleted T cells, or PBMCs; the material itself was cDNA or gDNA.

Authors' analysis steps: Reference gene primer amplification in the assay estimated nucleated cell counts. Some clones are missing from TCRdb's copy, which holds only in-frame ones; the method was immunoSEQ multiplex PCR. V, J and clone size were drawn from that table, and D and trimming were deduced from the DNA. The sample lists around 300,000 clones, 88% occurring once. Germline CDR1 and CDR2: GTSNPN and SVGIG (reference sequence). Deletions cut 1 base from V and 7 bases from J, with 8 bases between. CDR3 length: 13 amino acids. Sequencing input: peripheral blood. The gene calls are TRBV30 and TRBJ1-6; TRBD1 is a possible D gene (5 bases). The origin of this receptor is a woman aged 50 to 60 with active or convalescent COVID-19. The CDR3 coding sequence is TGTGCCTGGAGTGAAGGGGCGAATTCACCCCTCCACTTT. It is translated as CAWSEGANSPLHF.